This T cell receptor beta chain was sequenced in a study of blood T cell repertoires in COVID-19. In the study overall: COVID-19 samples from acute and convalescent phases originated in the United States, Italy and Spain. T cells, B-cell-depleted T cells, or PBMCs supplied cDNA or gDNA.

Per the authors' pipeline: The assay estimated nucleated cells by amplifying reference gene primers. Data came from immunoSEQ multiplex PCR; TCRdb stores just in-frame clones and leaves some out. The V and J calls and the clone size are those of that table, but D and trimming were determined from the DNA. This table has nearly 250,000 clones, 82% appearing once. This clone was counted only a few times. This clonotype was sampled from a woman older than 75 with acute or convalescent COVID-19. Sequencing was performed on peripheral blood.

CDR3 loop: CASSGGPISQETQYF. In nucleotides, the CDR3 is TGCGCCAGCAGCGGAGGGCCCATCTCCCAAGAGACCCAGTACTTC. The rearrangement links TRBV5-1 to TRBJ2-5, with D possibly TRBD2 on 6 matching bases. The germline CDR1 and CDR2 sequences are SGHRS and YFSETQ. The CDR3 has 15 amino acids. Trimming took off 4 bases at V and 1 base at J, with 14 bases between the two ends. Complete variable domain (other parts from reference TRBV5-1 and TRBJ2-5): KAGVTQTPRYLIKTRGQQVTLSCSPISGHRSVSWYQQTPGQGLQFLFEYFSETQRNKGNFPGRFSGRQFSNSRSEMNVSTLELGDSALYLCASSGGPISQETQYFGPGTRLLVL.